The sequence of this TCR beta chain was determined in a study of shared clonotypes between healthy human individuals. This CDR3 region has 18 residues. Germline V gives CDR1 SGHVS, CDR2 FQNEAQ. V lost 1 base, J lost 4 bases, and 8 bases stayed unmatched. Study results and caveats: Of the naive CD4 clonotypes, approximately 5% were shared across a handful of donors. What naive subsets generally showed was a larger estimated richness than memory subsets showed.

Comment on this clone: Its antigen is unidentified.

The method was immunoSEQ multiplex PCR; TCRdb's version includes in-frame clones alone and lacks a portion of them. The data hold 2 million to 3 million clones, with 93% observed a single time. The TCR comes from a man aged 18 to 30 in good health. Some clones in this sample may be carry-over from other donors' samples. V gene TRBV7-8 combines with J gene TRBJ2-3; 13 bases agree with TRBD2. Sequencing was performed on naive CD4+ T cells from PBMCs. The subset: CD45RA+ positively selected. As DNA, the CDR3 is TGTGCCAGCAGCTTAGGGTTACTAGCGGGAGGGCCCCCAGATACGCAGTATTTT. This encodes CASSLGLLAGGPPDTQYF.